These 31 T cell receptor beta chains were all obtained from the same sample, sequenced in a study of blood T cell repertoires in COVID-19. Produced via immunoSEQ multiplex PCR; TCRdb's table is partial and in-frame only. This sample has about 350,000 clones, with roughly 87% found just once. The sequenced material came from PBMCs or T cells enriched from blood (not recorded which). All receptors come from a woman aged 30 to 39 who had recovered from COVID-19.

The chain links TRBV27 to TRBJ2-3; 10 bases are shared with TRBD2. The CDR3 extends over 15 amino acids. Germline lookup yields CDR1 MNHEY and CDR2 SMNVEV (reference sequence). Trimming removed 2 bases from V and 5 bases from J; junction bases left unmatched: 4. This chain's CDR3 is CASSLPSGGGDTQYF. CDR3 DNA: TGTGCCAGCAGTTTACCTAGCGGGGGAGGAGATACGCAGTATTTT.

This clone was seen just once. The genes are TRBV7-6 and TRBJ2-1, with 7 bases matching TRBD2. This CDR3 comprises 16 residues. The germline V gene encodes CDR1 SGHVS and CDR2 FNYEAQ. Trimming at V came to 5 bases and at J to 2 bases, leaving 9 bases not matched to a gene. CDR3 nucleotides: TGTGCCAGCAGCCCTCTAAGCGGGACTGCCTACAATGAGCAGTTCTTC. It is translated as CASSPLSGTAYNEQFF.

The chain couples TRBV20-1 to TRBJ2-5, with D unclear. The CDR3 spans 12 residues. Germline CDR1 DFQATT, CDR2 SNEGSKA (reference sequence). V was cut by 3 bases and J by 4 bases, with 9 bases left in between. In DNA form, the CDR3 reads TGCAGTGCTAGTAAATCGGGAGAGACCCAGTACTTC. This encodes CSASKSGETQYF.

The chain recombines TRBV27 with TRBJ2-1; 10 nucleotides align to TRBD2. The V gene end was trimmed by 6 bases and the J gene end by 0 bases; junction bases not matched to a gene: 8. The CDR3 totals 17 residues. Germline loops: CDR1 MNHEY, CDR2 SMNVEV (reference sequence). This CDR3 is CASSGRLAGRSYNEQFF. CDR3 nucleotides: TGTGCCAGCAGCGGAAGACTAGCGGGCCGCTCCTACAATGAGCAGTTCTTC.

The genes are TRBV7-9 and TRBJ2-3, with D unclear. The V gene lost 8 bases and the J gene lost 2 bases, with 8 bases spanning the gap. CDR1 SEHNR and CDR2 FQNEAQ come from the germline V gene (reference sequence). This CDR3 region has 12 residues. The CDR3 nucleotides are TGTGCCAGCGGGCAACACACAGATACGCAGTATTTT. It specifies CASGQHTDTQYF.

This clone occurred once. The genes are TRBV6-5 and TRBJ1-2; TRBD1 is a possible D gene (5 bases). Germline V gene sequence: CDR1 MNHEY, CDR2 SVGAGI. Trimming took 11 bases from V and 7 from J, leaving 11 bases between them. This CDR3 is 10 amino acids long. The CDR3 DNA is TGTGCCGTAGGCGGGGCTGGCTACACCTTC. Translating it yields CAVGGAGYTF.

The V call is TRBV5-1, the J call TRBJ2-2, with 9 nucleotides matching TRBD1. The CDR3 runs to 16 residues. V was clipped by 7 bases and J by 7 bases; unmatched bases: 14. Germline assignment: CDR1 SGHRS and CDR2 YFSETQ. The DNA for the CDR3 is TGCGCCAGCGGTCCGAGGGGACAGGGAGGTTACGGGGAGCTGTTTTTT. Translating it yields CASGPRGQGGYGELFF.

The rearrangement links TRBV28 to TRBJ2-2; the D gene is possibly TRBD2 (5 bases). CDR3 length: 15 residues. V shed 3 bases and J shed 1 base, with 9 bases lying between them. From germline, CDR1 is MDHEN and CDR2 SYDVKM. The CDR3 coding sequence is TGTGCCAGCAGTTTCTCGGGAAAGAACACCGGGGAGCTGTTTTTT. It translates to CASSFSGKNTGELFF.

CDR3 loop: CASSFLGPGTEAFF. The DNA of the CDR3 is TGCGCCAGCAGCTTTCTGGGTCCCGGGACTGAAGCTTTCTTT. The chain joins TRBV5-1 to TRBJ1-1, with D hard to call. The V gene lost 2 bases and the J gene lost 5 bases, with 13 bases spanning the gap. The CDR3 length is 14 residues. Germline lookup yields CDR1 SGHRS and CDR2 YFSETQ.

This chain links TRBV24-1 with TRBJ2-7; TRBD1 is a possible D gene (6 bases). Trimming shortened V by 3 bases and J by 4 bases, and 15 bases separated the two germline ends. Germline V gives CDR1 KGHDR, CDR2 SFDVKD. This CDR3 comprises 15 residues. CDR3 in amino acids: CATSDARGPLYEQYF. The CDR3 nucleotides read TGTGCCACCAGTGATGCCAGGGGACCGCTTTACGAGCAGTACTTC.

The CDR3 reads CASSLSGKGTGELFF. CDR3 nucleotide sequence: TGCGCCAGCAGCCTCTCCGGGAAGGGCACCGGGGAGCTGTTTTTT. The chain links TRBV4-1 to TRBJ2-2; weak D call: TRBD2 (5 bases). Trimming cost V 4 bases and J 4 bases, with 13 bases left between them. The CDR3 has 15 amino acids. Looked up from germline, CDR1 is MGHRA and CDR2 is YSYEKL.

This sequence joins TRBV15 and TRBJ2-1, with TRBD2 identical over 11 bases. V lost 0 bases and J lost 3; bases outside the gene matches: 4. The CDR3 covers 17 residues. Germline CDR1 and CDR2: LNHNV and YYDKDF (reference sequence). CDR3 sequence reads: CATSREKGLAVYNEQFF. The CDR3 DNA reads TGTGCCACCAGCAGAGAAAAGGGACTAGCGGTCTACAATGAGCAGTTCTTC.

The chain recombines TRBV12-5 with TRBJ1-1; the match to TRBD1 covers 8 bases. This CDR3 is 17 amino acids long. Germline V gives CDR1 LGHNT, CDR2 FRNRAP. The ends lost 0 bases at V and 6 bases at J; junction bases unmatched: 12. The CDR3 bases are TGTGCTAGTGGTTTGGTACTGAACAGGGGGAAGGGAGCTGAAGCTTTCTTT. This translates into CASGLVLNRGKGAEAFF.

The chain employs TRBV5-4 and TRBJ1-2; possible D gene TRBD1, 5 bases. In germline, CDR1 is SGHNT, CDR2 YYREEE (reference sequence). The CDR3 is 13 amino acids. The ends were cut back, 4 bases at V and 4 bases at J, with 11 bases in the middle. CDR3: CASSPTVFYGYTF. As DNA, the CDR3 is TGTGCCAGCAGCCCGACAGTGTTCTATGGCTACACCTTC. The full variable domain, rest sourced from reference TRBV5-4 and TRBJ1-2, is ETGVTQSPTHLIKTRGQQVTLRCSSQSGHNTVSWYQQALGQGPQFIFQYYREEENGRGNFPPRFSGLQFPNYSSELNVNALELDDSALYLCASSPTVFYGYTFGSGTRLTVV.

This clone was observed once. CDR3 amino acids: CASIPRWGGGYTF. CDR3 DNA sequence: TGTGCCAGCATCCCCAGATGGGGGGGTGGCTACACCTTC. The V gene is TRBV2, the J gene TRBJ1-2, with a tentative D call TRBD1 (5 bases). The CDR3 covers 13 residues. V was trimmed by 7 bases and J by 7 bases, leaving 16 bases between them. Germline V CDR1 and CDR2: SNHLY, FYNNEI.

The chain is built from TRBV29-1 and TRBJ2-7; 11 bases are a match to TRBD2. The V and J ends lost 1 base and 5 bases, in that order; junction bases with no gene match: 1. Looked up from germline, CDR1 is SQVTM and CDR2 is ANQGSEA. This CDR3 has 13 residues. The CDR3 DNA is TGCAGCGTTGAAGGACTAGCGGGAAACGAGCAGTACTTC. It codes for CSVEGLAGNEQYF.

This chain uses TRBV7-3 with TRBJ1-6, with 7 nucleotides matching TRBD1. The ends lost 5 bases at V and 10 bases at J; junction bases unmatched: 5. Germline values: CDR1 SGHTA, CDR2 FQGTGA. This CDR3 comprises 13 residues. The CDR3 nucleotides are TGTGCCAGCAGCGTAGGGGACAGATCACCCCTCCACTTT. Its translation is CASSVGDRSPLHF.

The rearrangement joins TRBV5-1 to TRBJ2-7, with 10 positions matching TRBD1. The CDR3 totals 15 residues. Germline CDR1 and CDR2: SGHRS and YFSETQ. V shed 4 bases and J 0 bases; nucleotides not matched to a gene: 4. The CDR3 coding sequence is TGCGCCAGCAGCCTGCGGGACAGGGGCTCCTACGAGCAGTACTTC. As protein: CASSLRDRGSYEQYF.

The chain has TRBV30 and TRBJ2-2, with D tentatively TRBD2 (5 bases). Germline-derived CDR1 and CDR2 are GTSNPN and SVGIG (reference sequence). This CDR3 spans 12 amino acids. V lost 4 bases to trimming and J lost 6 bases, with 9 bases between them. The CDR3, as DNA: TGTGCCTGGAATAGGCGGGCCGGGGAGCTGTTTTTT. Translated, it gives CAWNRRAGELFF.

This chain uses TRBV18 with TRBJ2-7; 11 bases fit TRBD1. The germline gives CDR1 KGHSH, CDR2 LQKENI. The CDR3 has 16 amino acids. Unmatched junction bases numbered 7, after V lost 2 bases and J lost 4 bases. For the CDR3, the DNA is TGTGCCAGCTCACCAACTACCGGACAGGGGGCTTACGAGCAGTACTTC. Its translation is CASSPTTGQGAYEQYF.

The CDR3 DNA follows: TGTGCCAGCTCACCACCCTCTAGCGGAGACAATGAGCAGTTCTTC. Encoded protein: CASSPPSSGDNEQFF. The V call is TRBV18, the J call TRBJ2-1; TRBD2 aligns across 7 bases. CDR1 KGHSH and CDR2 LQKENI come from the germline V gene. This CDR3 has 15 amino acids. V gave up 0 bases and J gave up 5 bases; unmatched junction bases: 4.

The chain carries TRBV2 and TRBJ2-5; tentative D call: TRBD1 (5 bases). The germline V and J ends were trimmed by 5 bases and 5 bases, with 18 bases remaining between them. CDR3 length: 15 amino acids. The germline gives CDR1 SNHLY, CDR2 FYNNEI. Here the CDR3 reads CASSPDTGRWETQYF. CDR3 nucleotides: TGTGCCAGCAGTCCGGACACAGGCCGTTGGGAGACCCAGTACTTC.

DNA for the CDR3: TGCGCCAGCAGCATCGCCGGGACAGGGGGCTACGAGCAGTACTTC. Translating gives CASSIAGTGGYEQYF. The chain combines TRBV5-1 with TRBJ2-7; 11 nucleotides match TRBD1. The CDR3 runs to 15 residues. Germline CDR1 SGHRS, CDR2 YFSETQ. With 4 bases clipped from V and 3 bases from J, the junction kept 6 bases outside the gene matches.

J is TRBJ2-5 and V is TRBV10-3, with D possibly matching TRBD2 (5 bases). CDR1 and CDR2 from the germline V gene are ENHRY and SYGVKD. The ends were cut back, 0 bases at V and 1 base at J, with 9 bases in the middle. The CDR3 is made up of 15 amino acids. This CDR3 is CAISESKDSQETQYF. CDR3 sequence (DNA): TGTGCCATCAGTGAGTCGAAGGACTCCCAAGAGACCCAGTACTTC.

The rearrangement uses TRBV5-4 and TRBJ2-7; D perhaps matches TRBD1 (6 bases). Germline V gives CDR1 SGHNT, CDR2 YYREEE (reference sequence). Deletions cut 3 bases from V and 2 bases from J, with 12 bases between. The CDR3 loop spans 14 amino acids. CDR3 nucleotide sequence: TGTGCCAGCAGCTCTCGGGACAAAACCTACGAGCAGTACTTC. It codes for CASSSRDKTYEQYF.

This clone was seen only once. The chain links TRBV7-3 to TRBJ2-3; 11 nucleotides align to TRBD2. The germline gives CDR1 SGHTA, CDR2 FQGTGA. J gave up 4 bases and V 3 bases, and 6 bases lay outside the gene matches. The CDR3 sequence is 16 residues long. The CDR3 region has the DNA TGTGCCAGCAGCTTCGGGACTAGCGGTGGATCAGATACGCAGTATTTT. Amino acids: CASSFGTSGGSDTQYF.

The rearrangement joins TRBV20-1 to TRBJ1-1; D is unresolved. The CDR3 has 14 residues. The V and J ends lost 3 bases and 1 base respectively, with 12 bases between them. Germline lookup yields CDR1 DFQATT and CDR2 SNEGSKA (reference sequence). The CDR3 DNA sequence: TGCAGTGCTAGTTCCCCACAACAGAACACTGAAGCTTTCTTT. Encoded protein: CSASSPQQNTEAFF.

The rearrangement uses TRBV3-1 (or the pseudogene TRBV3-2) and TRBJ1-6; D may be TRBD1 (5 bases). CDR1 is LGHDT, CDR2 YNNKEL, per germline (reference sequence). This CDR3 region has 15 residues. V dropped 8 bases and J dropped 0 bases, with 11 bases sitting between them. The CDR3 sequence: CASRTLSSYNSPLHF. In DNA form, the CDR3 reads TGTGCCAGCCGGACACTAAGCTCCTATAATTCACCCCTCCACTTT.

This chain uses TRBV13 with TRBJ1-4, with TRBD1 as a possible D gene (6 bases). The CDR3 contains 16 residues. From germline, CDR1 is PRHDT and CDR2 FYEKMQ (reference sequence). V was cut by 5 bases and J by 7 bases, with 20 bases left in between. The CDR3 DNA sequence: TGTGCCAGCAGCCCCAGAAGGGGGGGAGGAGGTGAAAAACTGTTTTTT. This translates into CASSPRRGGGGEKLFF.

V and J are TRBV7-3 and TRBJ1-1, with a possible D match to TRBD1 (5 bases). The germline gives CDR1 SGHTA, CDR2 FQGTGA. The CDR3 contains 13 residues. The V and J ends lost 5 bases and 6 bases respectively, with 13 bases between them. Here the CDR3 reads CASSSGGVAEAFF. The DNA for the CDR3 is TGTGCCAGCAGCAGCGGGGGGGTCGCTGAAGCTTTCTTT.

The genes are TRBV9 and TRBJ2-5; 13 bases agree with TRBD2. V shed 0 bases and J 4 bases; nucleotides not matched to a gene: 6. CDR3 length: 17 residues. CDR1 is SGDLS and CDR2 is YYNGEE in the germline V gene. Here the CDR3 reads CASSVGGLAGSGETQYF. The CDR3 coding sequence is TGTGCCAGCAGCGTAGGGGGACTAGCGGGGTCAGGAGAGACCCAGTACTTC.